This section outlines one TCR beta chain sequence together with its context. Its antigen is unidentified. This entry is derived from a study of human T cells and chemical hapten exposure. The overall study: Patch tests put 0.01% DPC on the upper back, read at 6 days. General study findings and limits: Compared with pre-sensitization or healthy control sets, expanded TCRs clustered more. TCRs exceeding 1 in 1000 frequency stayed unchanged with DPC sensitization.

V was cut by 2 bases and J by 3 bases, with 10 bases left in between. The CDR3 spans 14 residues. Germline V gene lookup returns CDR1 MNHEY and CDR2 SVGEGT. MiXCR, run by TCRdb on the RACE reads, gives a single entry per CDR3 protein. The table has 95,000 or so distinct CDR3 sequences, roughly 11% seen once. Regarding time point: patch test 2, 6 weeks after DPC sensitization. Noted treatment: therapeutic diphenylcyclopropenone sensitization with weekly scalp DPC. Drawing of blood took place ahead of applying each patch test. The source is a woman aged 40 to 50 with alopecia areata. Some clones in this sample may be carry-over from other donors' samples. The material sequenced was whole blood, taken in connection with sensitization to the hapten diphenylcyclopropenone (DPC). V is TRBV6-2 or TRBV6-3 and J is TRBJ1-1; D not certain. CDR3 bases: TGTGCCAGCAGTTACGGGGATACGGACACTGAAGCTTTCTTT. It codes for CASSYGDTDTEAFF.